A selection of T cell receptor beta chains follows, all from one sample in a study of shared clonotypes between healthy human individuals. Here immunoSEQ multiplex PCR was the method, and the copy in TCRdb shows in-frame clones only, minus some. In the table there are some 1.1 million clones, 60% to 85% of which are singletons. Sequenced input: memory CD4+ T cells from PBMCs. These receptors all come from a man aged 18 to 29 in good health. Some clones in this sample may be carry-over from other donors' samples. Each CDR3 is given with its conserved first and last residue. Fields, in order: J gene, V gene, D gene, clone size, CDR3 protein, CDR3 DNA. A D gene is named only where the DNA matches it firmly. Some rows mark clone size as missing; the rest say once, few, many or name a class of expanded clone.

TRBJ2-2,TRBV19,TRBD2,many,CASSPLGLARDTGELFF,TGTGCCAGTAGTCCCCTGGGACTAGCCCGCGACACCGGGGAGCTGTTTTTT
TRBJ2-3,TRBV11-3,-,-,CASSLHRFTDTQYF,TGTGCCAGCAGCTTACACAGATTCACAGATACGCAGTATTTT
TRBJ2-4,TRBV18,-,-,CASSPRGENIQYF,TGTGCCAGCTCACCCAGGGGAGAAAACATTCAGTACTTC
TRBJ2-2,TRBV6-5,TRBD1,-,CASSYSGQGEVELFF,TGTGCCAGCAGTTACTCAGGACAGGGGGAAGTGGAGCTGTTTTTT
TRBJ1-1,TRBV19,TRBD1,-,CASTLDRGGMNTEAFF,TGTGCCAGTACCCTGGACAGGGGCGGAATGAACACTGAAGCTTTCTTT
TRBJ2-3,TRBV6-6,-,-,CASSDSSSTDTQYF,TGTGCCAGCAGTGACAGCAGCAGCACAGATACGCAGTATTTT
TRBJ1-5,TRBV2,-,-,CASSDRRDALQPQHF,TGTGCCAGCAGTGATCGCCGGGACGCCCTTCAGCCCCAGCATTTT
TRBJ1-2,TRBV19,-,few,CASRPDANYGYTF,TGTGCCAGTAGACCGGACGCTAACTATGGCTACACCTTC
TRBJ1-5,TRBV28,-,-,CASSLWVLEIPPSHSNQPQHF,TGTGCCAGCAGTTTATGGGTGTTAGAAATACCACCTTCTCATAGCAATCAGCCCCAGCATTTT
TRBJ1-2,TRBV28,-,-,CASRGRNGYTF,TGTGCCAGCAGGGGACGAAATGGCTACACCTTC
TRBJ2-7,TRBV29-1,-,-,CSVDPGPGYEQYF,TGCAGCGTTGACCCGGGACCCGGATACGAGCAGTACTTC
TRBJ2-5,TRBV12-5,-,-,CASGLAGRETQYF,TGTGCTAGTGGTTTAGCAGGGAGGGAGACCCAGTACTTC
TRBJ1-2,TRBV6-1,-,-,CASSEPAEYGYTF,TGCGCCAGCAGTGAACCGGCTGAATATGGCTACACCTTC
TRBJ2-1,TRBV6-6,-,-,CASSSRGEQFF,TGTGCCAGCAGTTCACGAGGCGAGCAGTTCTTC
TRBJ2-6,TRBV18,-,-,CASSRTQPGASGANVLTF,TGTGCCAGCTCACGCACCCAACCGGGGGCCTCTGGGGCCAACGTCCTGACTTTC
TRBJ2-1,TRBV5-1,-,few,CASSLAQNNEQFF,TGCGCCAGCAGCTTGGCACAGAACAATGAGCAGTTCTTC
TRBJ2-1,TRBV9,-,once,CASSVSTSEQFF,TGTGCCAGCAGCGTAAGTACTTCTGAGCAGTTCTTC
TRBJ2-7,TRBV7-8,-,-,CASSLFRAYEQYF,TGTGCCAGCAGCTTATTTCGGGCCTACGAGCAGTACTTC
TRBJ1-5,TRBV6-6,-,-,CASSPGRVGQPQHF,TGTGCCAGCAGTCCCGGACGGGTGGGTCAGCCCCAGCATTTT
TRBJ2-7,TRBV5-1,TRBD2,-,CASSLPSGTASYEQYF,TGCGCCAGCAGCTTGCCTAGCGGGACTGCCTCCTACGAGCAGTACTTC
TRBJ1-6,TRBV28,-,-,CASSEQGGDNSPLHF,TGTGCCAGCAGCGAACAGGGAGGTGACAATTCACCCCTCCACTTT
TRBJ2-7,TRBV7-2,-,-,CASSFGTGGKGVYEQYF,TGTGCCAGCAGCTTCGGAACAGGCGGTAAGGGAGTGTACGAGCAGTACTTC
TRBJ2-1,TRBV4-1,TRBD1,few,CASSRGTGSSALSSYNEQFF,TGCGCCAGCAGCAGAGGGACAGGGAGTTCGGCGCTGAGCTCCTACAATGAGCAGTTCTTC
TRBJ2-5,TRBV30,-,-,CAWSVWSGRGQETQYF,TGTGCCTGGAGTGTATGGTCCGGGAGAGGCCAAGAGACCCAGTACTTC
TRBJ1-2,TRBV5-1,-,-,CASSFQPTNYGYTF,TGCGCCAGCAGCTTTCAGCCAACTAACTATGGCTACACCTTC
TRBJ2-7,TRBV2,-,-,CASSTGQPYEQYF,TGTGCCAGCAGCACCGGACAGCCCTACGAGCAGTACTTC
TRBJ1-2,TRBV19,-,few,CASRVGPDYGYTF,TGTGCCAGTAGAGTAGGGCCAGACTATGGCTACACCTTC
TRBJ2-1,TRBV28,-,-,CASRGSGRSGEQFF,TGTGCCAGCCGGGGTAGCGGTCGCTCGGGTGAGCAGTTCTTC